Listed here are 7 T cell receptor beta chains from one sample, sequenced in a study of T cell responses to AZD1222 COVID-19 vaccine. Method: immunoSEQ multiplex PCR; TCRdb's copy keeps in-frame clones and lacks some. The table has 90,000 to 150,000 clones, about 85% seen once; the top ten hold approximately 2.5%. Sequencing used peripheral blood, obtained 28 days after the second AZD1222 dose. Receptor source: an adult who received the AZD1222 COVID-19 vaccine.

The chain carries TRBV11-3 and TRBJ2-1, with D unresolved. Germline lookup yields CDR1 SGHNT and CDR2 YENEEA. The CDR3 has 14 residues. Deletions cut 5 bases from V and 0 bases from J, with 8 bases between. Here the CDR3 reads CASSPESSYNEQFF. CDR3 sequence (DNA): TGTGCCAGCAGCCCAGAGAGCTCCTACAATGAGCAGTTCTTC.

V usage is TRBV19 and J usage is TRBJ1-1; D unclear. Germline V gene lookup returns CDR1 LNHDA and CDR2 SQIVND (reference sequence). This CDR3 has 11 residues. V was cut by 2 bases and J by 7 bases, with 5 bases left in between. The CDR3 reads CASSILLEAFF. Here the CDR3 DNA reads TGTGCCAGTAGTATACTTCTTGAAGCTTTCTTT.

The chain recombines TRBV7-2 with TRBJ1-5; 7 nucleotides line up with TRBD1. Germline V gene data show CDR1 as SGHTA and CDR2 as FQGNSA. Trimming cost V 2 bases and J 5 bases; bases outside gene matches: 3. The CDR3 extends over 14 amino acids. CDR3 DNA sequence: TGTGCCAGCAGCTTACGACAGGGTGATCAGCCCCAGCATTTT. Its protein is CASSLRQGDQPQHF.

This clone was detected only a few times. V is TRBV5-1 and J is TRBJ1-2, with TRBD1 as a possible D gene (6 bases). This CDR3 region has 14 residues. Germline lookup yields CDR1 SGHRS and CDR2 YFSETQ. Trimming shortened V by 4 bases and J by 3 bases, and 13 bases separated the two germline ends. In DNA, the CDR3 is TGCGCCAGCAGCCTCTCACAGGGATACTATGGCTACACCTTC. Translating it yields CASSLSQGYYGYTF.

This chain links TRBV19 with TRBJ1-6, with D unclear. The CDR3 runs 12 residues. V dropped 3 bases and J dropped 8 bases, with 5 bases sitting between them. Germline loops: CDR1 LNHDA, CDR2 SQIVND (reference sequence). CDR3 amino acids: CASSMRDSPLHF. Written as DNA, the CDR3 is TGTGCCAGTAGTATGCGGGATTCACCCCTCCACTTT.

V is TRBV19 and J is TRBJ1-1; TRBD1 is a possible D gene (6 bases). CDR3 length equals 13 residues. The V end was cut by 6 bases, the J end by 5 bases, with 13 bases between. Germline CDR1 is LNHDA and CDR2 is SQIVND (reference sequence). The CDR3 bases are TGTGCCAGTAGGACAGGTCCGGGGACTGAAGCTTTCTTT. It translates to CASRTGPGTEAFF.

The table lists this clone with a count of one. A read error may account for a junction end that differs from germline. The chain recombines TRBV5-1 with TRBJ1-1; possible D gene TRBD1, 5 bases. The CDR3 extends over 15 amino acids. The V gene's germline CDR1 is SGHRS and CDR2 YFSETQ. This CDR3 reads CASTLGGSMNTEAFF. The CDR3 region has the DNA TGCGCCAGCACCTTGGGGGGGTCGATGAACACTGAAGCTTTCTTT.